This T cell receptor (beta chain) was retrieved from a study of T cells expressing NK-cell markers. Overall study: Among eight sequenced donors, seven carried HCMV seropositivity while one was seronegative.

The CDR3 consists of 14 residues. CDR1 GTSNPN and CDR2 SVGIG come from the germline V gene (reference sequence). A remark on this clonotype: Its matching antigen is unknown.

Study outcomes and limitations: NKG2C+ dominant clonotypes from a handful of donors made up roughly 1.0-8% of CD8+ T cells. There were a few donors in whom these clonotypes also led the CD3+CD56-NKG2C+ fraction. Expanded NKG2C+ T cell clones were not confirmed as HCMV-specific.

TCRdb re-called the 5' RACE reads and gives one entry per CDR3 protein, without DNA. The sample data list some 450,000 distinct CDR3 sequences. The chain couples TRBV30 to TRBJ2-5; TCRdb calls TRBD2, which cannot be checked without DNA. The material sequenced was blood T cells: a sorted CD56 or NKG2C T cell subset, CD4+ or CD8+ T cells, or bulk PBMC T cells (not recorded which). The receptor's source is a woman aged 18-70 years in good health. The CDR3 here is CAWGPSGLLGTQYF.